The 30 T cell receptor beta chains below come from one sample, sequenced in a study of human T cells and chemical hapten exposure (dated by TCRdb to the early 2020s). Per the publication, the time point label means: healthy volunteer bleed at 6 weeks. Total RNA was extracted from unfractionated whole blood collected in Tempus Blood RNA tubes. Library preparation was by RACE. TCRdb records NextSeq 500 as the sequencer. In-frame beta chains were kept once TCRdb had trimmed the public reads at Q25 with fastp and called clones with MiXCR. Entries that share a CDR3 protein sequence are merged under the most common genes and DNA. This sample holds under 45,000 distinct CDR3 sequences; less than 6% were observed only once. The leading ten clones occupy roughly 13% of the sample. The sample comprised whole blood. The receptors originated from a human donor in good health. Some clones in this sample may be carry-over from other donors' samples.

V usage is TRBV28 and J usage is TRBJ2-4; D might be TRBD2 (5 bases). This CDR3 is 15 amino acids long. The V end was cut by 7 bases, the J end by 0 bases, with 13 bases between. Germline V gene lookup returns CDR1 MDHEN and CDR2 SYDVKM. CDR3 amino acids: CASTPGSLAKNIQYF. CDR3 DNA: TGTGCCAGCACTCCGGGGAGTCTAGCCAAAAACATTCAGTACTTC. Full variable domain (rest looked up from reference TRBV28 and TRBJ2-4): DVKVTQSSRYLVKRTGEKVFLECVQDMDHENMFWYRQDPGLGLRLIYFSYDVKMKEKGDIPEGYSVSREKKERFSLILESASTNQTSMYLCASTPGSLAKNIQYFGAGTRLSVL.

This chain connects TRBV12-3 or TRBV12-4 to TRBJ2-1; weak D call: TRBD2 (6 bases). The CDR3 loop spans 14 amino acids. Trimming took 1 base from V and 5 from J, leaving 9 bases between them. CDR3: CASSLGGVNNEQFF. The CDR3 DNA is TGTGCCAGCAGTTTAGGCGGGGTTAACAATGAGCAGTTCTTC.

About this clonotype: One junction end disagrees with the germline gene, perhaps due to a read error. V gene TRBV5-5 combines with J gene TRBJ1-2, with D perhaps TRBD1 (5 bases). Germline V lookup: CDR1 SGHKS, CDR2 YYEKEE (reference sequence). CDR3 size: 14 residues. In nucleotides, the CDR3 is TGTACCAGCAGCTTGGAACAGGTTCACTATGGCTACACCTTC. It translates to CTSSLEQVHYGYTF.

This clonotype was seen ten or more times. The chain links TRBV4-1 to TRBJ2-7; 10 nucleotides agree with TRBD2. The CDR3 spans 16 residues. The V and J ends lost 2 bases and 3 bases, in that order; junction bases with no gene match: 7. The V gene's germline CDR1 is MGHRA and CDR2 YSYEKL. The CDR3 sequence: CASSQSAASGGYEQYF. CDR3 sequence (DNA): TGCGCCAGCAGCCAATCGGCCGCTAGCGGGGGCTACGAGCAGTACTTC.

This clonotype was observed many times. The chain joins TRBV2 to TRBJ2-4; TRBD1 might be the D (6 bases). Looked up from germline, CDR1 is SNHLY and CDR2 is FYNNEI. V was clipped by 1 base and J by 9 bases, with 13 bases between them. CDR3 length: 14 amino acids. The CDR3 is CASSEETGGSIQYF. The CDR3 coding sequence is TGTGCCAGCAGTGAAGAGACAGGTGGCAGCATTCAGTACTTC.

Ten or more counts support this clonotype. The chain links TRBV18 to TRBJ2-7; D not resolved. This CDR3 comprises 13 residues. Per germline, CDR1 KGHSH and CDR2 LQKENI. The germline V and J ends were trimmed by 5 bases and 7 bases, with 15 bases remaining between them. This chain's CDR3 is CASSFGPKSEQYF. CDR3 DNA: TGTGCCAGCTCATTCGGACCGAAGTCAGAGCAGTACTTC.

This clonotype was observed many times. This chain joins TRBV29-1 and TRBJ2-7; TRBD2 matches 11 bases. Germline V gene lookup returns CDR1 SQVTM and CDR2 ANQGSEA. Unmatched junction bases numbered 7, after V lost 2 bases and J lost 1 base. The CDR3 is 16 amino acids. The CDR3 spells CSVELTSGGISYEQYF. The DNA for the CDR3 is TGCAGCGTTGAACTTACTAGCGGGGGAATTTCCTACGAGCAGTACTTC.

The table lists this clonotype with many counts. J is TRBJ1-2 and V is TRBV7-2, with D tentatively TRBD1 (6 bases). CDR3 length: 13 amino acids. From germline, CDR1 is SGHTA and CDR2 FQGNSA. Trimming shortened V by 4 bases and J by 8 bases, and 14 bases separated the two germline ends. CDR3 in amino acids: CASSYTGLGGYTF. The CDR3 coding sequence is TGTGCCAGCAGCTATACAGGGTTGGGGGGCTACACCTTC.

There are many counts of this clonotype. V usage is TRBV7-2 and J usage is TRBJ2-1, with D possibly TRBD2 on 5 matching bases. Germline CDR1 is SGHTA and CDR2 is FQGNSA. The CDR3 runs to 15 residues. With 5 bases removed from V and 0 bases from J, the gap between germline ends came to 11 bases. Written as DNA, the CDR3 is TGTGCCAGCAGCGCCCAGCGGACCTCCTACAATGAGCAGTTCTTC. Amino acids: CASSAQRTSYNEQFF.

This clonotype showed up many times. The chain is built from TRBV2 and TRBJ2-2, with a weak D call TRBD2 (6 bases). This CDR3 is built from 15 residues. The V and J ends lost 9 bases and 0 bases respectively, with 14 bases between them. CDR1 is SNHLY, CDR2 FYNNEI, per germline. DNA for the CDR3: TGTGCCAGTAGGGGCGGGGCATCGAACACCGGGGAGCTGTTTTTT. Protein sequence: CASRGGASNTGELFF.

Turning to this clonotype: A read error may produce the germline difference seen at one junction end. The chain carries TRBV18 and TRBJ2-3; 10 bases agree with TRBD2. Germline CDR1 and CDR2: KGHSH and LQKENI. CDR3 size: 17 residues. This CDR3 reads CVSSPKGGLAVPDTQFF. For the CDR3, the DNA is TGTGTCAGCTCACCGAAGGGAGGACTAGCGGTCCCAGATACGCAGTTTTTT.

This sequence joins TRBV5-1 and TRBJ1-1; the D gene is possibly TRBD1 (5 bases). Germline assignment: CDR1 SGHRS and CDR2 YFSETQ. Trimming shortened V by 4 bases and J by 5 bases, and 12 bases separated the two germline ends. The CDR3 is made up of 13 amino acids. CDR3 in DNA: TGCGCCAGCAGCCCGCAGGGTAAAACTGAAGCTTTCTTT. Its translation: CASSPQGKTEAFF.

This clonotype was detected many times. This chain joins TRBV5-6 and TRBJ1-6; 12 bases are shared with TRBD1. The germline V gene has CDR1 SGHDT and CDR2 YYEEEE. This CDR3 has 15 residues. Unmatched junction bases numbered 3, after V lost 3 bases and J lost 8 bases. This CDR3 is CASSWGTGGYSPLHF. The CDR3 region has the DNA TGTGCCAGCAGCTGGGGGACAGGGGGCTATTCACCCCTCCACTTT.

This clonotype was counted between two and nine times. The rearrangement uses TRBV18 and TRBJ2-2; D possibly matches TRBD1 or TRBD2 (5 bases each). Germline values: CDR1 KGHSH, CDR2 LQKENI. Trimming took off 3 bases at V and 4 bases at J, with 15 bases between the two ends. The CDR3 covers 16 residues. The CDR3 nucleotides are TGTGCCAGCTCACCCGACCCGTCGGGGCCCACCGGGGAGCTGTTTTTT. Translated, it gives CASSPDPSGPTGELFF.

J is TRBJ1-5 and V is TRBV30; TRBD1 matches 8 bases. Trimming removed 0 bases from V and 5 bases from J; junction bases left unmatched: 0. Germline CDR1 reads GTSNPN; CDR2 reads SVGIG (reference sequence). The CDR3 length is 13 residues. The CDR3 spells CAWSVQGDQPQHF. The DNA for the CDR3 is TGTGCCTGGAGTGTACAGGGGGATCAGCCCCAGCATTTT.

This clonotype was observed at least ten times. V and J are TRBV20-1 and TRBJ2-3; no clear D gene. V shed 1 base and J shed 2 bases, with 7 bases lying between them. From germline, CDR1 is DFQATT and CDR2 SNEGSKA (reference sequence). This CDR3 comprises 13 residues. The CDR3 loop reads CSARVPHTDTQYF. Here the CDR3 DNA reads TGCAGTGCTAGAGTTCCCCACACAGATACGCAGTATTTT.

This clonotype was seen at least ten times. This chain uses TRBV7-9 with TRBJ1-2; TRBD1 matches 7 bases. This CDR3 comprises 13 residues. Germline V gene data show CDR1 as SEHNR and CDR2 as FQNEAQ (reference sequence). V was clipped by 3 bases and J by 7 bases; unmatched bases: 5. The CDR3 DNA follows: TGTGCCAGCAGCTTGACAGGGTCAGGTGGCTACACCTTC. Protein: CASSLTGSGGYTF.

This clonotype was observed many times. This chain uses TRBV7-8 with TRBJ1-5; D may be TRBD1 (5 bases). V was clipped by 7 bases and J by 4 bases, with 20 bases between them. This CDR3 region has 16 residues. Germline V CDR1 and CDR2: SGHVS, FQNEAQ. For the CDR3, the DNA is TGTGCCAGCACCCTCTCCCAGGGACGGCGTAATCAGCCCCAGCATTTT. This codes for CASTLSQGRRNQPQHF.

The table lists this clonotype with many counts. The chain couples TRBV28 to TRBJ1-1; 7 nucleotides line up with TRBD1. This CDR3 contains 14 residues. V was pared by 4 bases and J by 3 bases, with 5 bases of the junction left unmatched. CDR1 is MDHEN and CDR2 is SYDVKM in the germline V gene. CDR3 region: CASSSTGYHTEAFF. The DNA of the CDR3 is TGTGCCAGCAGTTCGACAGGGTATCACACTGAAGCTTTCTTT.

This chain uses TRBV10-3 with TRBJ1-1; a possible D gene is TRBD1 (5 bases). V shed 4 bases and J shed 3 bases, with 9 bases lying between them. CDR1 ENHRY and CDR2 SYGVKD come from the germline V gene. The CDR3 is 13 amino acids. The CDR3 sequence is CAISGQRDTEAFF. Written as DNA, the CDR3 is TGTGCCATCAGTGGACAGCGGGACACTGAAGCTTTCTTT.

Many counts were recorded for this clonotype. The chain recombines TRBV29-1 with TRBJ1-1; 8 nucleotides line up with TRBD1. In germline, CDR1 is SQVTM, CDR2 ANQGSEA. There are 14 residues in the CDR3. J was trimmed by 2 bases and V by 6 bases; bases with no gene match: 8. CDR3 sequence (DNA): TGCAGCGTCGCCCAGGGGGCAGCCAACACTGAAGCTTTCTTT. Protein sequence: CSVAQGAANTEAFF.

By frequency in the sample, this clonotype is medium-sized. This chain connects TRBV7-8 to TRBJ2-7; unclear D gene. The germline V and J ends were trimmed by 7 bases and 7 bases, with 11 bases remaining between them. Germline CDR1 reads SGHVS; CDR2 reads FQNEAQ. CDR3 length: 11 amino acids. In DNA, the CDR3 is TGTGCCAGCACCCATGATTGGGAGCAGTACTTC. Translated: CASTHDWEQYF.

The genes are TRBV7-9 and TRBJ1-1, with D possibly matching TRBD1 (5 bases). Germline V gene sequence: CDR1 SEHNR, CDR2 FQNEAQ (reference sequence). This CDR3 region has 13 residues. The CDR3 is CESRAPGHTEAFF. The DNA of the CDR3 is TGTGAAAGCAGAGCTCCGGGGCACACTGAAGCTTTCTTT.

This clonotype was seen repeatedly, ten times or more. The rearrangement links TRBV28 to TRBJ2-1, with 10 bases matching TRBD1. V trimming: 6 bases; J trimming: 9 bases; junction bases outside the gene matches: 8. Germline V gene data show CDR1 as MDHEN and CDR2 as SYDVKM. This CDR3 has 14 amino acids. CDR3 loop: CASRGTGVSSEQFF. CDR3 DNA: TGTGCCAGCAGAGGGACAGGGGTATCAAGTGAGCAGTTCTTC.

In this sample, this clonotype turned up many times. This sequence joins TRBV7-9 and TRBJ2-3, with TRBD2 matching 11 bases. Germline CDR1 SEHNR, CDR2 FQNEAQ (reference sequence). The CDR3 spans 16 residues. Trimming cost V 4 bases and J 4 bases; bases outside gene matches: 7. CDR3 sequence reads: CASSYSTSGAADTQYF. The CDR3 DNA follows: TGTGCCAGCAGCTACTCGACTAGCGGGGCCGCAGATACGCAGTATTTT.

This clonotype appeared a few times. The gene calls are TRBV6-6 and TRBJ2-7, with TRBD1 matching over 7 bases. In germline, CDR1 is MNHNY, CDR2 SVGAGI (reference sequence). CDR3 size: 15 residues. With V trimmed by 1 base and J by 0 bases, 3 bases remained unmatched. The CDR3 is CASSYWGQPSYEQYF. The CDR3 nucleotides read TGTGCCAGCAGTTACTGGGGACAGCCCTCCTACGAGCAGTACTTC.

This clonotype was recorded many times. This chain uses TRBV19 with TRBJ2-3; D is unresolved. CDR3 length equals 14 residues. V shed 4 bases and J shed 5 bases, with 13 bases lying between them. Germline values: CDR1 LNHDA, CDR2 SQIVND (reference sequence). The CDR3 coding sequence is TGTGCCAGTAGTACCGGGTCCCGCGTAGATACGCAGTATTTT. It is translated as CASSTGSRVDTQYF.

J is TRBJ1-3 and V is TRBV12-3 or TRBV12-4; TRBD1 matches at 7 bases. The CDR3 totals 16 residues. V gave up 1 base and J gave up 0 bases; unmatched junction bases: 3. Here the CDR3 DNA reads TGTGCCAGCAGTTTAGGCGACAGGGTCTCTGGAAACACCATATATTTT. Its protein product is CASSLGDRVSGNTIYF.

In this sample, this clonotype turned up many times. The V and J genes are TRBV20-1 and TRBJ2-3; unclear D gene. Trimming shortened V by 2 bases and J by 1 base, and 22 bases separated the two germline ends. This CDR3 is 18 amino acids long. Germline CDR1 DFQATT, CDR2 SNEGSKA (reference sequence). Here the CDR3 DNA reads TGCAGTGCTAGAATGGCGGAAAGGAGCGTATACCGCACAGATACGCAGTATTTT. As protein: CSARMAERSVYRTDTQYF.

This clonotype has a count of ten or more. The J gene is TRBJ2-5, the V gene TRBV29-1, with 8 bases that match TRBD2. Losses at the gene ends were 5 bases for V and 3 bases for J; bases not matched to a gene: 2. CDR3 length: 12 amino acids. CDR1 and CDR2 from the germline V gene are SQVTM and ANQGSEA. In DNA, the CDR3 is TGCAGCGTTCCGACTAGCGAAGAGACCCAGTACTTC. This sequence encodes CSVPTSEETQYF.